This T cell receptor beta chain comes out of a study of shared clonotypes between healthy human individuals. The study, taken as a whole, reports: The naive CD4 repertoires of a few donors were compared, and approximately 5% of clonotypes were shared.

CD4+ cell separation produced CD45RA+ naive and CD45RA-negative memory subsets. Method: immunoSEQ multiplex PCR; TCRdb's copy keeps in-frame clones and lacks some. This sample has roughly 680,000 clones, with approximately 77% found just once. Of note for this clone: What it binds is unknown.

The clonotype was recovered from a woman aged 30 to 39 in good health. The sequencing input was memory CD4+ T cells sorted from blood. Indicated subset: CD45RA-negative fraction.

CDR3 coding DNA: TGCAGCGTTGAGGGGGGCCAGAACACTGAAGCTTTCTTT. It codes for CSVEGGQNTEAFF. The chain carries TRBV29-1 and TRBJ1-1; possibly TRBD1 for D (6 bases). Trimming removed 3 bases at V and 1 base at J, with 9 bases between. Per germline, CDR1 SQVTM and CDR2 ANQGSEA. The CDR3 is 13 residues long.